This T cell receptor beta chain was profiled in a study of cytomegalovirus exposure and HLA in healthy donors. The study drew the donors from its approximately 110-subject validation cohort, separate from the roughly 700-subject first cohort. V was clipped by 6 bases and J by 10 bases; unmatched bases: 10. The CDR3 loop spans 15 amino acids. Germline V gene sequence: CDR1 MNHEY, CDR2 SMNVEV (reference sequence). A note on this clone: Its cognate antigen is unknown.

The study, taken as a whole, reports: Cytomegalovirus status was reportedly diagnosed by the classifier with high specificity and sensitivity. Despite most TCR sequences being rare, some public TCRs occurred in many donors. Confirmation in vitro established that a few CMV-associated chains were specific for CMV antigens.

This table comes from immunoSEQ multiplex PCR, and its TCRdb copy is limited to in-frame clones, with some not included. In the table there are about 56,000 clones, 93% of which are singletons. Specimen: PBMCs. The J gene is TRBJ1-6, the V gene TRBV27, with 9 bases that match TRBD1. This sequence was found in a woman in her late teens or twenties in good health and CMV-seropositive. CDR3 residues: CASSDNRGPGSPLHF. The CDR3, as DNA: TGTGCCAGCAGCGATAACAGGGGGCCGGGGTCACCCCTCCACTTT.